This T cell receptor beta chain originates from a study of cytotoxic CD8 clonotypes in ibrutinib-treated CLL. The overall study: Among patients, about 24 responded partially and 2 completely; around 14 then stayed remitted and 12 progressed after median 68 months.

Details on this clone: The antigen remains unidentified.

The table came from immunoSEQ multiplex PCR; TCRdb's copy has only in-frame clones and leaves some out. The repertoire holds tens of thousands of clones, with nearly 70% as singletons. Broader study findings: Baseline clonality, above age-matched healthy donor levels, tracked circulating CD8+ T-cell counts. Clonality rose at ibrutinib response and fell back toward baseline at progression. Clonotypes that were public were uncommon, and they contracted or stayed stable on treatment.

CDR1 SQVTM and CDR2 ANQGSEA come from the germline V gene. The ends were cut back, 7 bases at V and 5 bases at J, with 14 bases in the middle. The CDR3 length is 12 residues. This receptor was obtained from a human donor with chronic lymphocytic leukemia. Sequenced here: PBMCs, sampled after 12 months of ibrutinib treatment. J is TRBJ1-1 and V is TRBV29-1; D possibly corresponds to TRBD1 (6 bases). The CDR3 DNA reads TGCAGCGCAATGACAGGCGGGACTGAAGCTTTCTTT. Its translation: CSAMTGGTEAFF. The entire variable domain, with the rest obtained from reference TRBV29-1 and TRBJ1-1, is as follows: SAVISQKPSRDICQRGTSLTIQCQVDSQVTMMFWYRQQPGQSLTLIATANQGSEATYESGFVIDKFPISRPNLTFSTLTVSNMSPEDSSIYLCSAMTGGTEAFFGQGTRLTVV.